This TCR beta chain is from a study of T-cell reconstitution after alpha-beta-depleted transplantation in children. Preparation of the TCRbeta library involved a method that used unique molecular identifiers. TCRdb passed the PCR reads through MiXCR, listing each CDR3 protein once. The repertoire holds 450,000 to 600,000 distinct CDR3 sequences, 13% seen once, with about 2% in the top ten. General study points: Expanded graft clones, several hundred of them, were reportedly the source of alpha-beta T cells about two months after transplant.

CDR1 LGHNA and CDR2 YSLEER come from the germline V gene. Trimming took 1 base from V and 6 from J, leaving 3 bases between them. This CDR3 region has 12 residues. This clonotype was observed at least ten times. Its antigen is undetermined. This sequence was found in a male patient under 18 who had a stem cell transplant for acute myeloid leukemia, so the T cells may come from the graft donor. This chain links TRBV4-3 with TRBJ2-2; D is ambiguous. The sample in question was PBMCs, mostly from graft donor cells, obtained 360 days after TCRalphabeta/CD19-depleted stem cell transplant. In DNA form, the CDR3 reads TGCGCCAGCAGCCAAGCCTCCGGGGAGCTGTTTTTT. This encodes CASSQASGELFF.